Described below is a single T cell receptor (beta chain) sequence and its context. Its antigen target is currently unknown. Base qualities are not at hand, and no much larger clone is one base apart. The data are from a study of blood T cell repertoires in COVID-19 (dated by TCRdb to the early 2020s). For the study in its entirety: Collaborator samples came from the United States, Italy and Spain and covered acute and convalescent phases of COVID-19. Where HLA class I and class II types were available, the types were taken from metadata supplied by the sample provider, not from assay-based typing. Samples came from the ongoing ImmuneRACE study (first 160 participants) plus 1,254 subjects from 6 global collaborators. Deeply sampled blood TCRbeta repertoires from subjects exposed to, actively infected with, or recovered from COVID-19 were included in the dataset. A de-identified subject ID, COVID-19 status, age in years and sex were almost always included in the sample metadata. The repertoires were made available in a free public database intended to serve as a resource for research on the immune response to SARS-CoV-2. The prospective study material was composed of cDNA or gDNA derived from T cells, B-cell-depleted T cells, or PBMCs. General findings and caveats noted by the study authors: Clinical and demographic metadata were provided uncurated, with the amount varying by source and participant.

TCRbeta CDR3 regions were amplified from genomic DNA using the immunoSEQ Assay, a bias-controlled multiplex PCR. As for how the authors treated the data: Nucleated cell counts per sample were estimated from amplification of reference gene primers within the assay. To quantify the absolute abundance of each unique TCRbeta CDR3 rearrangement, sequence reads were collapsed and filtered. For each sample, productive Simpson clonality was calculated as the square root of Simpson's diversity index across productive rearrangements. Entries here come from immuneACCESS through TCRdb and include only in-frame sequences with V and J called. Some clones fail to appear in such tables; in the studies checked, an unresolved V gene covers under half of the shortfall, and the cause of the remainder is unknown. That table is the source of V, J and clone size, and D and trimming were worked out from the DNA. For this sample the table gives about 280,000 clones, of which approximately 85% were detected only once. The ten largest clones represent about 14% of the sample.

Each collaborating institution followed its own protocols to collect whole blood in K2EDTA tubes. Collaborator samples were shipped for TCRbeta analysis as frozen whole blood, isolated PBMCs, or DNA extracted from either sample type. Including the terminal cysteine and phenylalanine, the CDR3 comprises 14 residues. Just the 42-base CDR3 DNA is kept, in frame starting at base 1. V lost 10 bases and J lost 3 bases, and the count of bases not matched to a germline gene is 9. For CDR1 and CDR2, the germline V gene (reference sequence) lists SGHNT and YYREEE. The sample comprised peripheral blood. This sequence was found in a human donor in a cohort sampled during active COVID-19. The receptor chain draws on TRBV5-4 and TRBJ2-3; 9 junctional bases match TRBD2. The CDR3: CAGTTGLATDTQYF. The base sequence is TGTGCCGGAACGACGGGACTAGCAACAGATACGCAGTATTTT.